These 21 T cell receptor beta chains originate from one sample sequenced in a study of early T cells in non-severe SARS-CoV-2 infection. One entry per CDR3 protein, called by TCRdb with MiXCR from the 5' RACE reads. The sample includes around 57,000 distinct CDR3 sequences, 6% to 7% of them seen just once. Sequenced sample: whole blood. The receptors shown here come from an adult who was a healthcare worker with PCR-confirmed SARS-CoV-2 infection or an uninfected control (not recorded which).

There are many counts of this clonotype. The J gene is TRBJ2-3, the V gene TRBV30; no clear D gene. The germline V gene has CDR1 GTSNPN and CDR2 SVGIG (reference sequence). Trimming left V 0 bases short and J 1 base short, with 5 bases between. The CDR3 is 13 amino acids. Here the CDR3 reads CAWSVRGTDTQYF. The CDR3, as DNA: TGTGCCTGGAGTGTACGTGGCACAGATACGCAGTATTTT.

This sequence joins TRBV11-2 and TRBJ2-7; D might be TRBD1 (5 bases). CDR3 length equals 16 residues. The V and J ends lost 3 bases and 3 bases respectively, with 18 bases between them. Germline CDR1 and CDR2: SGHAT and FQNNGV. The CDR3 loop is CASSFTPQGMSYEQYF. DNA of the CDR3: TGTGCCAGCAGCTTCACACCCCAGGGAATGAGCTACGAGCAGTACTTC.

This clonotype came up a few times. The rearrangement joins TRBV6-4 to TRBJ2-3; D remains unclear. The ends were cut back, 6 bases at V and 1 base at J, with 11 bases in the middle. There are 14 residues in the CDR3. Looked up from germline, CDR1 is MRHNA and CDR2 is SNTAGT. The CDR3 loop reads CASSPNRGTDTQYF. CDR3 nucleotides: TGTGCCAGCAGCCCCAACCGGGGCACAGATACGCAGTATTTT.

The chain recombines TRBV9 with TRBJ1-6, with D unresolved. The ends were cut back, 0 bases at V and 10 bases at J, with 14 bases in the middle. The length of the CDR3 is 15 residues. Germline V lookup: CDR1 SGDLS, CDR2 YYNGEE. CDR3 loop: CASSVGQSYPSPLHF. CDR3 nucleotides: TGTGCCAGCAGCGTAGGGCAGTCTTACCCCTCACCCCTCCACTTT.

This clonotype was counted a few times. The CDR3 protein is CASSLSGGQETQYF. In nucleotides, the CDR3 is TGTGCCAGCAGCCTTAGCGGGGGGCAGGAGACCCAGTACTTC. The chain employs TRBV11-2 and TRBJ2-5, with 10 bases aligning to TRBD2. The CDR3 runs 14 residues. V lost 5 bases, J lost 5 bases, and 5 bases stayed unmatched. CDR1 and CDR2 from the germline V gene are SGHAT and FQNNGV. The full variable domain, completed using reference TRBV11-2 and TRBJ2-5, is EAGVAQSPRYKIIEKRQSVAFWCNPISGHATLYWYQQILGQGPKLLIQFQNNGVVDDSQLPKDRFSAERLKGVDSTLKIQPAKLEDSAVYLCASSLSGGQETQYFGPGTRLLVL.

This clonotype was counted many times. The rearrangement joins TRBV11-2 to TRBJ1-4; the D is unclear. Trimming shortened V by 3 bases and J by 4 bases, and 15 bases separated the two germline ends. CDR3 length: 16 residues. The V gene's germline CDR1 is SGHAT and CDR2 FQNNGV. The chain's CDR3 is CASSFSGQTYNEKLFF. CDR3 in DNA: TGTGCCAGCAGCTTCAGCGGCCAGACCTATAATGAAAAACTGTTTTTT.

This clonotype occurred many times. The V gene is TRBV5-1, the J gene TRBJ1-1; D is unresolved. The length of the CDR3 is 14 residues. Trimming took 3 bases from V and 1 from J, leaving 10 bases between them. Germline V gives CDR1 SGHRS, CDR2 YFSETQ. The CDR3 spells CASSWNFGNTEAFF. In DNA form, the CDR3 reads TGCGCCAGCAGCTGGAATTTTGGGAACACTGAAGCTTTCTTT.

J is TRBJ2-5 and V is TRBV11-3; the match to TRBD1 covers 7 bases. Unmatched junction bases numbered 8, after V lost 5 bases and J lost 5 bases. Looked up from germline, CDR1 is SGHNT and CDR2 is YENEEA. The CDR3 sequence is 14 residues long. The CDR3 spells CASSQGQMGETQYF. CDR3 bases: TGTGCCAGCAGCCAGGGACAGATGGGGGAGACCCAGTACTTC.

This clonotype has ten or more counts. The V and J genes are TRBV6-6 and TRBJ1-2; 8 bases map to TRBD1. Trimming removed 7 bases from V and 6 bases from J; junction bases left unmatched: 13. The CDR3 has 15 amino acids. Germline V gene lookup returns CDR1 MNHNY and CDR2 SVGAGI (reference sequence). DNA for the CDR3: TGTGCCAGCACCGCCTCCTTCCAGGGGGCAGATGGCTACACCTTC. Protein product: CASTASFQGADGYTF.

The rearrangement links TRBV9 to TRBJ2-7; 8 nucleotides line up with TRBD1. The CDR3 loop spans 15 amino acids. Germline V gives CDR1 SGDLS, CDR2 YYNGEE. Germline trimming cut 0 bases from V and 6 bases from J; bases unmatched to any gene: 8. CDR3 coding DNA: TGTGCCAGCAGCGTAGAAGGACAGGGCTGGGCCGAGCAGTACTTC. The encoded protein is CASSVEGQGWAEQYF. The variable domain in full, completed from reference TRBV9 and TRBJ2-7, reads DSGVTQTPKHLITATGQRVTLRCSPRSGDLSVYWYQQSLDQGLQFLIQYYNGEERAKGNILERFSAQQFPDLHSELNLSSLELGDSALYFCASSVEGQGWAEQYFGPGTRLTVT.

This clonotype has ten or more counts. The chain is built from TRBV7-2 and TRBJ2-7; 8 bases agree with TRBD1. CDR3 size: 18 residues. The germline CDR1 and CDR2 sequences are SGHTA and FQGNSA. V lost 3 bases, J lost 1 base, and 14 bases stayed unmatched. CDR3 in amino acids: CASSLRKRTGKYSYEQYF. DNA of the CDR3: TGTGCCAGCAGCTTGCGAAAGAGGACAGGGAAATATTCCTACGAGCAGTACTTC.

This clonotype occurred many times. This chain joins TRBV4-3 and TRBJ2-3; TRBD1 matches at 7 bases. Germline-derived CDR1 and CDR2 are LGHNA and YSLEER. The CDR3 consists of 16 residues. V shed 1 base and J 1 base; nucleotides not matched to a gene: 5. The CDR3 DNA is TGCGCCAGCAGCCAAGGTCTTCAGGGGGGCACAGATACGCAGTATTTT. It encodes CASSQGLQGGTDTQYF.

The rearrangement links TRBV24-1 to TRBJ2-1; perhaps TRBD1 as D (6 bases). CDR3 length: 17 amino acids. Trimming took 3 bases from V and 4 from J, leaving 18 bases between them. Germline-derived CDR1 and CDR2 are KGHDR and SFDVKD. Here the CDR3 reads CATSDPRQALTYNEQFF. The CDR3 nucleotides read TGTGCCACCAGTGATCCCCGACAGGCGCTGACTTACAATGAGCAGTTCTTC.

This clonotype was counted many times. The CDR3 sequence: CASSSGTGDYEQYF. CDR3 coding DNA: TGCGCCAGCAGCTCCGGGACAGGGGACTACGAGCAGTACTTC. The V and J genes are TRBV5-1 and TRBJ2-7, with TRBD1 matching 10 bases. V trimming: 3 bases; J trimming: 3 bases; junction bases outside the gene matches: 3. The CDR3 loop spans 14 amino acids. CDR1 is SGHRS and CDR2 is YFSETQ in the germline V gene.

This clonotype was seen repeatedly, ten times or more. The CDR3 bases are TGCAGTGCTAGACGGGGGGAGACCCAGTACTTC. Protein: CSARRGETQYF. The J gene is TRBJ2-5, the V gene TRBV20-1; possibly TRBD2 for D (6 bases). CDR3 length equals 11 residues. The V and J ends lost 2 bases and 5 bases respectively, with 6 bases between them. Germline V gives CDR1 DFQATT, CDR2 SNEGSKA (reference sequence).

This clonotype was seen repeatedly, ten times or more. V and J are TRBV20-1 and TRBJ1-5, with D perhaps matching TRBD1 (5 bases). The CDR3 runs to 15 residues. Germline-derived CDR1 and CDR2 are DFQATT and SNEGSKA (reference sequence). Deletions cut 0 bases from V and 3 bases from J, with 12 bases between. The CDR3, as DNA: TGCAGTGCTAGAGATCTGGTGACAGACAATCAGCCCCAGCATTTT. The encoded protein is CSARDLVTDNQPQHF.

Many counts were recorded for this clonotype. This chain links TRBV28 with TRBJ2-3; 9 positions match TRBD2. The CDR3 has 16 residues. Germline V gene lookup returns CDR1 MDHEN and CDR2 SYDVKM. The junction had 5 bases not matched to a gene; V was cut back by 4 bases and J by 0 bases. CDR3 protein: CASSSGLAQSTDTQYF. The CDR3 DNA reads TGTGCCAGCAGTTCCGGACTAGCGCAAAGCACAGATACGCAGTATTTT.

This clonotype came up a few times. The chain couples TRBV20-1 to TRBJ2-1, with no clear D. Germline V gene sequence: CDR1 DFQATT, CDR2 SNEGSKA (reference sequence). The V end was cut by 6 bases, the J end by 8 bases, with 11 bases between. The CDR3 consists of 11 residues. As DNA, the CDR3 is TGCAGTGCCACGCCGGTACATGAGCAGTTCTTC. It is translated as CSATPVHEQFF.

This clonotype was counted many times. This chain joins TRBV13 and TRBJ1-1, with D unresolved. The V gene lost 4 bases and the J gene lost 2 bases, with 5 bases spanning the gap. The CDR3 is 12 residues long. Looked up from germline, CDR1 is PRHDT and CDR2 is FYEKMQ (reference sequence). The CDR3 nucleotides are TGTGCCAGCAGCTCCGCAAACACTGAAGCTTTCTTT. It yields the protein CASSSANTEAFF.

This clonotype was observed many times. The chain has TRBV10-3 and TRBJ1-2; D gene ambiguous. V was clipped by 3 bases and J by 0 bases, with 14 bases between them. Looked up from germline, CDR1 is ENHRY and CDR2 is SYGVKD. This CDR3 is built from 16 residues. The CDR3: CAISDGRAGTNYGYTF. CDR3 bases: TGTGCCATCAGTGACGGACGTGCGGGGACTAACTATGGCTACACCTTC.

This clonotype was counted between two and nine times. In DNA, the CDR3 is TGTGCCAGCAGTCGACAGGACCAGAATGAAAAACTGTTTTTT. This translates into CASSRQDQNEKLFF. The rearrangement joins TRBV12-3 or TRBV12-4 to TRBJ1-4; possible D gene TRBD1, 6 bases. The CDR3 covers 14 residues. The V and J ends lost 5 bases and 5 bases respectively, with 12 bases between them.